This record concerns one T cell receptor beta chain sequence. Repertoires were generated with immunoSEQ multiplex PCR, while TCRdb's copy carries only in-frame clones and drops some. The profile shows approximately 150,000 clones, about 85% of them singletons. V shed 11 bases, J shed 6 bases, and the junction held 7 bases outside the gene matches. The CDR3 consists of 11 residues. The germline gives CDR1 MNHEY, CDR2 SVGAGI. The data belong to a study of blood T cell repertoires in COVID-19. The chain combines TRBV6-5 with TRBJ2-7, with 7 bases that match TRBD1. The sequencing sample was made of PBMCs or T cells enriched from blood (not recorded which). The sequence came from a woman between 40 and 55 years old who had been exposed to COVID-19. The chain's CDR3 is CASRGSGEQYF. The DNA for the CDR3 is TGTGCCTCCAGGGGGAGCGGCGAGCAGTACTTC.